Described below is a single TCR beta chain sequence and its context. This sample is drawn from a study of control samples from healthy donors and cancer patients. Germline trimming cut 0 bases from V and 7 bases from J; bases unmatched to any gene: 11. CDR1 and CDR2 (germline): SQVTM, ANQGSEA. CDR3 length: 15 residues. Clones were read by immunoSEQ multiplex PCR, and TCRdb kept only the in-frame ones, dropping some. There are some 28,000 clones in the sample; 85% to 90% occur only once, and 1.5% to 2% lies in the top ten. The chain joins TRBV29-1 to TRBJ2-5; 7 bases align to TRBD1. The clonotype comes from a woman aged 40 to 50 with lung cancer. Source material: PBMCs. The CDR3 region has the DNA TGCAGCGTTGAAGATGTTCGGCAGGGGGATTGGACCCAGTACTTC. Its translation is CSVEDVRQGDWTQYF.